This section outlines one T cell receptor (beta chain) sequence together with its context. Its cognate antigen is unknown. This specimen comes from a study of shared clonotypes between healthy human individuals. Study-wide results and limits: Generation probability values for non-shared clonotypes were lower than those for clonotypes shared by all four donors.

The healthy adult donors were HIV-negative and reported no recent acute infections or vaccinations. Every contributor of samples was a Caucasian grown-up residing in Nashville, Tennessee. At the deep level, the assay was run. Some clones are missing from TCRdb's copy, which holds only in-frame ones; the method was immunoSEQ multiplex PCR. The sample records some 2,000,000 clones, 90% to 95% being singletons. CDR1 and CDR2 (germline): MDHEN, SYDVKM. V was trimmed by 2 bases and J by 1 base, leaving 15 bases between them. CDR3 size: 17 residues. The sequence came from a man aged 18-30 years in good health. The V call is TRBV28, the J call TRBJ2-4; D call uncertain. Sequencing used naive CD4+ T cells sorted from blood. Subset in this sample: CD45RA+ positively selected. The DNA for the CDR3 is TGTGCCAGCAGTTTAAGTACGGCAAGTACGGCCAAAAACATTCAGTACTTC. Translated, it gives CASSLSTASTAKNIQYF.